This record concerns one T cell receptor beta chain sequence. Its specificity is unknown. V dropped 1 base and J dropped 13 bases, with 26 bases sitting between them. Germline lookup yields CDR1 SGHRS and CDR2 YFSETQ. The CDR3 covers 16 residues. This entry belongs to a study of neurological immune-mediated disorders. General study results and limits: None of the CDR3 amino acid sequences of expanded clones were shared across subjects, and this suggested private repertoires in all groups.

Volunteers from a blood bank in Maryland, USA, constituted the healthy controls. The sorted libraries were prepared using approximately 970,000 CD4+ or CD8+ T cells that had themselves been sorted. The cDNA was generated through 5'RACE incorporating 10-nucleotide random UMIs. MiXCR, applied by TCRdb to the 5' RACE reads, yields one record per CDR3 protein. The table lists just over 30,000 distinct CDR3 sequences, under 6% of them singletons. The origin of this receptor is a woman aged 45-60 years in good health. This chain links TRBV5-1 with TRBJ1-2; no reliable D call. The sample consisted of CD4+ T cells from blood. CDR3 nucleotide sequence: TGCGCCAGCAGCTTGACCTCCGGGAGATACTATTATGGATGCACCTTC. Translated: CASSLTSGRYYYGCTF.